This passage covers 17 T cell receptor beta chains from one sample sequenced in a study of blood T cell repertoires in COVID-19. Assay: immunoSEQ multiplex PCR; the TCRdb copy retains only in-frame clones and omits some. The sample shows 120,000 to 150,000 clones, roughly 82% of them seen only once. The sequencing sample was made of peripheral blood. Every receptor here comes from a human donor in a cohort sampled during active COVID-19.

The chain joins TRBV18 to TRBJ2-7; D not resolved. The CDR3 contains 13 residues. Germline values: CDR1 KGHSH, CDR2 LQKENI. V was clipped by 0 bases and J by 7 bases, with 10 bases between them. The CDR3 bases are TGTGCCAGCTCACCACCGGATAGCCCGGAGCAGTACGTC. Its translation is CASSPPDSPEQYV.

This clone was observed a handful of times. The J gene is TRBJ1-5, the V gene TRBV30, with D maybe TRBD1 (6 bases). CDR3 length: 18 amino acids. Germline V gene sequence: CDR1 GTSNPN, CDR2 SVGIG (reference sequence). Trimming left V 3 bases short and J 3 bases short, with 24 bases between. The CDR3 DNA is TGTGCCTGGAGCAATAACAGGGCGGCGGCGGGTTTCAATCAGCCCCAGCATTTT. It yields the protein CAWSNNRAAAGFNQPQHF.

This chain joins TRBV7-9 and TRBJ2-1; possibly TRBD2 for D (8 bases). Germline CDR1 SEHNR, CDR2 FQNEAQ (reference sequence). The V end was cut by 2 bases, the J end by 2 bases, with 19 bases between. This CDR3 region has 18 residues. CDR3 in amino acids: CASSLYQGGGRTYNEQFF. CDR3 bases: TGTGCCAGCAGCTTATATCAGGGGGGCGGGAGGACCTACAATGAGCAGTTCTTC.

This chain joins TRBV28 and TRBJ2-5; the D gene is possibly TRBD1 (6 bases). Germline V CDR1 and CDR2: MDHEN, SYDVKM. With 8 bases removed from V and 1 base from J, the gap between germline ends came to 14 bases. This CDR3 region has 14 residues. The DNA for the CDR3 is TGTGCCAGCGGGTTGGGGGCGGGCCAAGAGACCCAGTACTTC. The encoded protein is CASGLGAGQETQYF.

This sequence joins TRBV6-5 and TRBJ1-2; TRBD1 is a possible D gene (6 bases). The ends were cut back, 6 bases at V and 3 bases at J, with 14 bases in the middle. CDR1 is MNHEY and CDR2 is SVGAGI in the germline V gene. The CDR3 is made up of 14 amino acids. CDR3 DNA: TGTGCCAGCAGGGCCGCAGGGGAGTACTATGGCTACACCTTC. Translation: CASRAAGEYYGYTF.

The chain links TRBV6-1 to TRBJ1-6; unclear D gene. V was cut by 2 bases and J by 5 bases, with 7 bases left in between. In germline, CDR1 is MNHNS, CDR2 SASEGT. The CDR3 has 14 amino acids. The chain's CDR3 is CASSEWENNSPLHF. The CDR3 DNA is TGTGCCAGCAGTGAATGGGAGAATAATTCACCCCTCCACTTT.

The chain recombines TRBV6-5 with TRBJ2-7; 7 positions match TRBD1. This CDR3 contains 15 residues. The V and J ends lost 4 bases and 1 base, in that order; junction bases with no gene match: 7. Per germline, CDR1 MNHEY and CDR2 SVGAGI. CDR3 protein: CASSWTGTASYEQYF. CDR3 in DNA: TGTGCCAGCAGTTGGACCGGGACAGCTTCCTACGAGCAGTACTTC.

This rearrangement joins TRBV5-4 to TRBJ2-1, with TRBD2 matching over 11 bases. The CDR3 consists of 16 residues. V shed 0 bases, J shed 7 bases, and the junction held 6 bases outside the gene matches. CDR1 is SGHNT, CDR2 YYREEE, per germline (reference sequence). The CDR3: CASSLAVRTSGNEQFF. Here the CDR3 DNA reads TGTGCCAGCAGCTTGGCGGTCAGGACTAGCGGGAATGAGCAGTTCTTC.

The chain combines TRBV25-1 with TRBJ2-5; 8 bases fit TRBD2. The germline V gene encodes CDR1 MGHDK and CDR2 SYGVNS. The CDR3 extends over 14 amino acids. V shed 3 bases and J 5 bases; nucleotides not matched to a gene: 5. CDR3 loop: CASSDNSGGETQYF. As DNA, the CDR3 is TGTGCCAGCAGTGATAACAGCGGGGGTGAGACCCAGTACTTC. The variable domain in full, with the rest retrieved from reference TRBV25-1 and TRBJ2-5, is EADIYQTPRYLVIGTGKKITLECSQTMGHDKMYWYQQDPGMELHLIHYSYGVNSTEKGDLSSESTVSRIRTEHFPLTLESARPSHTSQYLCASSDNSGGETQYFGPGTRLLVL.

CDR3 in DNA: TGTGCCAGTCACGGACAGGGGGCAGGCTACACCTTC. Protein product: CASHGQGAGYTF. The chain has TRBV19 and TRBJ1-2; 11 bases line up with TRBD1. After removal of 8 bases from V and 8 bases from J, the junction contained 4 bases not matched to a gene. This CDR3 spans 12 amino acids. Germline CDR1 reads LNHDA; CDR2 reads SQIVND (reference sequence).

The rearrangement uses TRBV29-1 and TRBJ2-5; D unclear. Trimming removed 1 base from V and 5 bases from J, with 14 bases in between. Germline values: CDR1 SQVTM, CDR2 ANQGSEA. CDR3 size: 14 residues. DNA for the CDR3: TGCAGCGTTGAAGGGCAGAAACTCGGGGAGACCCAGTACTTC. Translation: CSVEGQKLGETQYF.

The V gene is TRBV5-1, the J gene TRBJ2-1, with TRBD1 as a possible D gene (6 bases). This CDR3 spans 15 amino acids. The germline V gene encodes CDR1 SGHRS and CDR2 YFSETQ. V lost 2 bases and J 2 bases, leaving 11 bases between the germline ends. The CDR3 sequence is CASSLTGTAYNEQFF. Here the CDR3 DNA reads TGCGCCAGCAGCTTAACAGGGACCGCCTACAATGAGCAGTTCTTC.

The chain employs TRBV2 and TRBJ2-7; D might be TRBD2 (6 bases). This CDR3 comprises 15 residues. The germline V gene has CDR1 SNHLY and CDR2 FYNNEI. V was cut by 1 base and J by 4 bases, with 14 bases left in between. CDR3 in DNA: TGTGCCAGCAGTGAAGGCGGGATTGCCCTTTACGAGCAGTACGTC. Amino acids: CASSEGGIALYEQYV.

This chain links TRBV4-1 with TRBJ2-7; D might be TRBD2 (5 bases). Germline lookup yields CDR1 MGHRA and CDR2 YSYEKL. Trimming cost V 1 base and J 3 bases, with 10 bases left between them. The CDR3 totals 14 residues. CDR3 in DNA: TGCGCCAGCAGCCAAGGGCGAGGGTACTACGAGCAGTACTTC. Protein: CASSQGRGYYEQYF.

The chain carries TRBV5-1 and TRBJ2-1, with TRBD2 matching over 7 bases. CDR3 length: 16 amino acids. V dropped 1 base and J dropped 7; count of bases not matched to a gene: 11. Germline CDR1 reads SGHRS; CDR2 reads YFSETQ. For the CDR3, the DNA is TGCGCCAGCAGCTTGTTTGGCGGGGGAGATAGGAATGAGCAGTTCTTC. The encoded protein is CASSLFGGGDRNEQFF.

The rearrangement joins TRBV7-2 to TRBJ2-7; D may be TRBD1 (6 bases). In germline, CDR1 is SGHTA, CDR2 FQGNSA. CDR3 length: 12 amino acids. V was cut by 4 bases and J by 4 bases, with 8 bases left in between. The CDR3 here is CASSSQGYEQYF. CDR3 in DNA: TGTGCCAGCAGCTCCCAGGGGTACGAGCAGTACTTC.

The CDR3 DNA reads as TGTGCCATTTGTCGGGACAGGGTCTCCGAGCAGTACGTC. It codes for CAICRDRVSEQYV. The chain couples TRBV10-3 to TRBJ2-7; TRBD1 aligns across 9 bases. CDR1 is ENHRY and CDR2 is SYGVKD in the germline V gene. The CDR3 contains 13 residues. Trimming took 9 bases from V and 6 from J; bases not matched to a gene: 9.